This T cell receptor beta chain was observed in a study of blood T cell repertoires in COVID-19. Methods used by the authors: Reference gene primer amplification gave estimated nucleated cell counts. This table comes from immunoSEQ multiplex PCR, and its TCRdb copy is limited to in-frame clones, with some not included. Clone size and V and J calls were adopted from that table, with D and trimming inferred from the DNA. The repertoire holds about 180,000 clones, with around 85% as singletons. This CDR3 has 13 amino acids. Trimming took 7 bases from V and 0 from J, leaving 6 bases between them. The germline V gene has CDR1 MGHDK and CDR2 SYGVNS.

Sequencing was performed on peripheral blood. The chain employs TRBV25-1 and TRBJ2-2; D uncertain. The TCR comes from a man over 45 with active or convalescent COVID-19. CDR3 DNA sequence: TGTGCCAGCACAGACACGAACACCGGGGAGCTGTTTTTT. It codes for CASTDTNTGELFF.